This TCR beta chain is from a study of T cell responses to AZD1222 COVID-19 vaccine. Study results and limitations: Donor demographics were predominantly white British with a female majority; clonal diversity may be underestimated.

Concerning this clone: No antigen is known for it.

The CDR3 has 14 residues. With 9 bases removed from V and 10 bases from J, the gap between germline ends came to 19 bases. Per the germline V gene, CDR1 is MGHDK and CDR2 is SYGVNS. Data came from immunoSEQ multiplex PCR; TCRdb stores just in-frame clones and leaves some out. The data contain roughly 200,000 clones, roughly 91% of them singletons. The source of this sequence is an adult in good health. The chain uses TRBV25-1 and TRBJ1-6, with D perhaps matching TRBD1 (6 bases). The source material was peripheral blood, sampled on day 0 of MenACWY control vaccination. The CDR3 DNA follows: TGTGCCAGTAGGGGACAAGGGGATTTCTCACCCCTCCACTTT. It encodes CASRGQGDFSPLHF. The full variable domain, rest sourced from reference TRBV25-1 and TRBJ1-6, is EADIYQTPRYLVIGTGKKITLECSQTMGHDKMYWYQQDPGMELHLIHYSYGVNSTEKGDLSSESTVSRIRTEHFPLTLESARPSHTSQYLCASRGQGDFSPLHFGNGTRLTVT.